These 4 T cell receptor beta chains came from one sample sequenced in a study of human T cells and chemical hapten exposure. A single record per CDR3 protein comes from TCRdb applying MiXCR to the RACE reads. The repertoire holds 95,000 to 100,000 distinct CDR3 sequences, with 9.5% to 15% as singletons. Time point: patch test 1, 2 weeks after DPC sensitization. The treatment denotes: therapeutic diphenylcyclopropenone sensitization with weekly scalp DPC. The specimen comprised whole blood, sampled in connection with sensitization to the hapten diphenylcyclopropenone (DPC). Receptor source: a woman aged 35 to 49 with alopecia areata. Some clones in this sample may be carry-over from other donors' samples.

This sequence joins TRBV28 and TRBJ2-1; no reliable D call. This CDR3 is 14 amino acids long. The V end lost 7 bases, the J end lost 4 bases, and 14 bases lay between the germline ends. The germline gives CDR1 MDHEN, CDR2 SYDVKM. DNA of the CDR3: TGTGCCAGCACCTTACCCCTCCGATACAATGAGCAGTTCTTC. It yields the protein CASTLPLRYNEQFF. The variable domain in full, completed from reference TRBV28 and TRBJ2-1, reads DVKVTQSSRYLVKRTGEKVFLECVQDMDHENMFWYRQDPGLGLRLIYFSYDVKMKEKGDIPEGYSVSREKKERFSLILESASTNQTSMYLCASTLPLRYNEQFFGPGTRLTVL.

This clonotype was recorded at least ten times. The CDR3 nucleotides read TGCAGCGTTGATGGCGCGGCCCTCAAGGGAGAGACCCAGTACTTC. Translating it yields CSVDGAALKGETQYF. This chain uses TRBV29-1 with TRBJ2-5; D gene uncertain. The V gene lost 3 bases and the J gene lost 4 bases, with 18 bases spanning the gap. CDR3 length: 15 amino acids. Germline CDR1 and CDR2: SQVTM and ANQGSEA.

In its sample, this clonotype was seen many times. The chain uses TRBV29-1 and TRBJ1-1; D remains unclear. V was cut by 6 bases and J by 6 bases, with 11 bases left in between. The CDR3 has 11 amino acids. The V gene's germline CDR1 is SQVTM and CDR2 ANQGSEA. Here the CDR3 reads CSVVDVSEAFF. The CDR3 DNA reads as TGCAGCGTGGTTGACGTCTCTGAAGCTTTCTTT.

A few counts support this clonotype. This CDR3 reads CASRGQDEKLFF. The CDR3 DNA is TGTGCCAGCAGGGGACAGGATGAAAAACTGTTTTTT. The genes are TRBV7-9 and TRBJ1-4, with TRBD1 identical over 8 bases. The germline gives CDR1 SEHNR, CDR2 FQNEAQ (reference sequence). Trimming cost V 6 bases and J 6 bases; bases outside gene matches: 0. This CDR3 region has 12 residues.